The text below deals with one T cell receptor beta chain. Its antigen is currently unknown. Trimming at V came to 0 bases and at J to 8 bases, leaving 5 bases not matched to a gene. The CDR3 is 16 residues long. From germline, CDR1 is SGHKS and CDR2 YYEKEE (reference sequence). This sample is part of a study of cytomegalovirus exposure and HLA in healthy donors. Both 60 Vbeta primers and 13 Jbeta primers went into the PCR. Sequencing used immunoSEQ multiplex PCR; TCRdb keeps in-frame clones, though not all of them. The sample holds roughly 190,000 clones, around 81% seen once. All the people who gave samples were healthy bone marrow donors. Findings and caveats of the study: In a later analysis, across HLA loci, associated TCR counts were highest for DRB1, lowest for HLA-C. Reports indicate that TCR beta sequences accurately predicted the HLA-A and HLA-B alleles of most subjects.

This clonotype was sampled from a man aged 18 to 29 in good health and CMV-seronegative. The sample was PBMCs. The J gene is TRBJ2-1, the V gene TRBV5-5; 13 positions agree with TRBD2. CDR3 amino acids: CASSLELAGGRHEQFF. The CDR3 nucleotides read TGTGCCAGCAGCTTGGAACTAGCGGGAGGGAGGCATGAGCAGTTCTTC.